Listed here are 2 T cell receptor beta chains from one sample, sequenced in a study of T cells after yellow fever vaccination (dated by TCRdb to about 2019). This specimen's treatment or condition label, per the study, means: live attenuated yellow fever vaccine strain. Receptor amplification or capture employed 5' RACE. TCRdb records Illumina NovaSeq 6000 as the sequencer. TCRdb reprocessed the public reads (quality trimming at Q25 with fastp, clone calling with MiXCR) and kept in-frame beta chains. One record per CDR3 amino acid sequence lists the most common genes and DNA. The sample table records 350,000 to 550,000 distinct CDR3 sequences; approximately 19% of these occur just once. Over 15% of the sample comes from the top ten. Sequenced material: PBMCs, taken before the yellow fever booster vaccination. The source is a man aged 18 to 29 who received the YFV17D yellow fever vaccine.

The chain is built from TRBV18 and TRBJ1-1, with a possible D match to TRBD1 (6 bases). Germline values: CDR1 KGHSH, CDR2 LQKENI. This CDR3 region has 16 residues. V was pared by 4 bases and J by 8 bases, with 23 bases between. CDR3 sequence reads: CASSLTSLWTEEEAFF. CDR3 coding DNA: TGTGCCAGCTCACTTACGAGCCTATGGACAGAAGAAGAAGCTTTCTTT.

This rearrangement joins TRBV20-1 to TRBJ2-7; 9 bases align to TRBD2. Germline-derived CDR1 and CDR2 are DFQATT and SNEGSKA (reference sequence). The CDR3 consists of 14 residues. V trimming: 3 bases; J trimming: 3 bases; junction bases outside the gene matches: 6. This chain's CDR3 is CSARFLAGNYEQYF. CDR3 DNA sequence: TGCAGTGCTAGGTTCCTAGCGGGGAACTACGAGCAGTACTTC.